This T cell receptor beta chain is from a study of T cell repertoires in ileal Crohn's disease. Sequencing used immunoSEQ multiplex PCR; TCRdb keeps in-frame clones, though not all of them. The repertoire has about 4,500 clones, around 75% of them found once; the top ten carry about 16%. CDR1 and CDR2 from the germline V gene are MNHEY and SVGAGI. V was clipped by 0 bases and J by 15 bases, with 9 bases between them. The CDR3 totals 12 residues. This clone was picked up one time. No antigen is known for it. Points from the study as a whole: Sorted CD8 T cells held more high-frequency clones than CD4. Clonality above 26.8% at surgery always came with endoscopic recurrence.

This TCR derives from an adult with Crohn's disease. The specimen sequenced was ileal tissue. The chain links TRBV6-5 to TRBJ1-6; D is unclear. DNA for the CDR3: TGTGCCAGCAGTTACTCGGGCAGTTTCCTCCACTTT. Residues: CASSYSGSFLHF.